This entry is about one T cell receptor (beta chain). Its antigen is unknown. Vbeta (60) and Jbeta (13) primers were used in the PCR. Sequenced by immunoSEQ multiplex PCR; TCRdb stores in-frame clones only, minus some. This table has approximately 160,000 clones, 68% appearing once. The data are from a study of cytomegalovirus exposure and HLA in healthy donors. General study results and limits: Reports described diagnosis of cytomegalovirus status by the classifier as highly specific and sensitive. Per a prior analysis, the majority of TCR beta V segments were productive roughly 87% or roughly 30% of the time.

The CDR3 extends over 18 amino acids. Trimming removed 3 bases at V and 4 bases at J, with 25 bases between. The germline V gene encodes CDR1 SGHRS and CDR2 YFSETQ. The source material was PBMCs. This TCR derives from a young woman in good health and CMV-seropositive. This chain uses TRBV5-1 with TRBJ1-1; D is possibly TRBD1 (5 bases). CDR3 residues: CASSSTILGVGEGTEAFF. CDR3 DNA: TGCGCCAGCAGCTCTACCATTCTTGGTGTAGGGGAAGGCACTGAAGCTTTCTTT.